Following are 26 T cell receptor beta chains from one sample sequenced in a study of beta chain features in type 1 diabetes. Study results and limitations: Researchers report that Type 1 diabetes patients had moderately but significantly shorter TCRB CDR3s across all four CD4+ subsets.

No antigen has been identified for these receptors. Of the isolated RNA, all was reverse transcribed, and so the sequenced material was expressed TCRB transcripts. Data came from immunoSEQ multiplex PCR; TCRdb stores just in-frame clones and leaves some out. Of around 710,000 clones listed, 12% are singletons. Sequences were obtained from naive CD4+ T cells from blood. Receptors were obtained from a man between 25 and 39 years old with type 1 diabetes.

The rearrangement joins TRBV6-4 to TRBJ2-1; 8 positions agree with TRBD2. Germline V CDR1 and CDR2: MRHNA, SNTAGT. Trimming took 2 bases from V and 5 from J; bases not matched to a gene: 5. CDR3 length: 15 residues. This chain's CDR3 is CASSDRRGAHNEQFF. Written as DNA, the CDR3 is TGTGCCAGCAGTGACCGGCGGGGGGCCCACAATGAGCAGTTCTTC.

There are a few counts of this clone. V and J are TRBV7-2 and TRBJ1-2; 8 bases fit TRBD1. With 6 bases clipped from V and 7 bases from J, the junction kept 10 bases outside the gene matches. The CDR3 is made up of 14 amino acids. Germline assignment: CDR1 SGHTA and CDR2 FQGNSA. CDR3 residues: CASSFDRGFGGYTF. Written as DNA, the CDR3 is TGTGCCAGCAGTTTCGACAGGGGTTTCGGTGGCTACACCTTC.

The rearrangement joins TRBV10-2 to TRBJ1-5; unclear D gene. The CDR3 spans 13 residues. Germline CDR1 WSHSY, CDR2 SAAADI. Trimming pared 8 bases from V and 5 bases from J, leaving 13 bases between. The DNA for the CDR3 is TGCGCCAGCTCCCTGGTGGTGGATCAGCCCCAGCATTTT. Its translation is CASSLVVDQPQHF.

The V gene is TRBV19, the J gene TRBJ1-1; D is undetermined. CDR1 and CDR2 from the germline V gene are LNHDA and SQIVND (reference sequence). This CDR3 is built from 12 residues. The V and J ends lost 5 bases and 1 base respectively, with 5 bases between them. The CDR3 sequence: CASSEGNTEAFF. As DNA, the CDR3 is TGTGCCAGTAGTGAGGGGAACACTGAAGCTTTCTTT.

Here the CDR3 DNA reads TGTGCCTGGCTCCCCGGGGCCCCAGATACGCAGTATTTT. Translated, it gives CAWLPGAPDTQYF. This chain connects TRBV30 to TRBJ2-3, with D possibly being TRBD1 or TRBD2 (5 bases each). Germline CDR1 GTSNPN, CDR2 SVGIG (reference sequence). V shed 5 bases and J shed 4 bases, with 13 bases lying between them. CDR3 length equals 13 residues.

This clone was counted between two and nine times. The chain recombines TRBV9 with TRBJ2-5, with D hard to call. Looked up from germline, CDR1 is SGDLS and CDR2 is YYNGEE. The length of the CDR3 is 14 residues. The ends were cut back, 4 bases at V and 1 base at J, with 11 bases in the middle. The CDR3 DNA reads as TGTGCCAGCAGCCCCCAGTCCCCCCAAGAGACCCAGTACTTC. This sequence encodes CASSPQSPQETQYF.

This clone has only a few counts. The V gene is TRBV6-1, the J gene TRBJ1-4; TRBD1 is a possible D gene (6 bases). The V gene lost 8 bases and the J gene lost 8 bases, with 21 bases spanning the gap. Germline V gene lookup returns CDR1 MNHNS and CDR2 SASEGT. This CDR3 has 15 residues. CDR3 coding DNA: TGTGCCAGCTCTCCCCGGGGGCCCCGAGCCGAAAAACTGTTTTTT. As protein: CASSPRGPRAEKLFF.

With regard to this clone: Other DNA sequences from this sample encode an identical CDR3 as well. This chain connects TRBV10-3 to TRBJ2-3; no clear D gene. This CDR3 has 14 residues. V lost 4 bases, J lost 10 bases, and 18 bases lay in between. CDR1 and CDR2 from the germline V gene are ENHRY and SYGVKD. Here the CDR3 reads CAISGDPPRFAQYF. Here the CDR3 DNA reads TGTGCCATCAGTGGTGACCCCCCGAGGTTTGCGCAGTATTTT.

This clone showed up just a few times. The DNA for the CDR3 is TGTGCCAGCAGCATCCAGGGGAGCTACGAGCAGTACTTC. Its translation is CASSIQGSYEQYF. This chain connects TRBV7-2 to TRBJ2-7, with TRBD1 as a possible D gene (6 bases). The length of the CDR3 is 13 residues. Trimming pared 5 bases from V and 3 bases from J, leaving 11 bases between. The V gene's germline CDR1 is SGHTA and CDR2 FQGNSA. Supplemented by reference TRBV7-2 and TRBJ2-7, the full variable domain reads GAGVSQSPSNKVTEKGKDVELRCDPISGHTALYWYRQSLGQGLEFLIYFQGNSAPDKSGLPSDRFSAERTGGSVSTLTIQRTQQEDSAVYLCASSIQGSYEQYFGPGTRLTVT.

This clone was counted between two and nine times. The V and J genes are TRBV20-1 and TRBJ2-2; the D is unclear. This CDR3 has 11 amino acids. The germline V gene has CDR1 DFQATT and CDR2 SNEGSKA (reference sequence). Trimming took off 2 bases at V and 7 bases at J, with 5 bases between the two ends. CDR3 protein: CSARSDGELFF. CDR3 coding DNA: TGCAGTGCTAGATCGGACGGGGAGCTGTTTTTT.

The V gene is TRBV4-3, the J gene TRBJ2-1; no firm D call. Germline V lookup: CDR1 LGHNA, CDR2 YSLEER. V was trimmed by 0 bases and J by 2 bases, leaving 8 bases between them. The length of the CDR3 is 15 residues. The CDR3 nucleotides are TGCGCCAGCAGCCAAGATCAGCCTGCCTACAATGAGCAGTTCTTC. Amino acid sequence: CASSQDQPAYNEQFF.

This clone was recorded a few times. The chain joins TRBV5-1 to TRBJ2-7; D is ambiguous. Germline CDR1 SGHRS, CDR2 YFSETQ. Trimming left V 4 bases short and J 3 bases short, with 11 bases between. The CDR3 is 13 residues long. As DNA, the CDR3 is TGCGCCAGCAGCCCGGGCTGGGGCTACGAGCAGTACTTC. Its protein product is CASSPGWGYEQYF.

This clone showed up just a few times. This chain uses TRBV4-2 with TRBJ2-1; possible D gene TRBD1, 6 bases. V was cut by 1 base and J by 5 bases, with 18 bases left in between. Germline-derived CDR1 and CDR2 are LGHNA and YNFKEQ. The length of the CDR3 is 17 residues. This chain's CDR3 is CASSQGPIIQGNNEQFF. The DNA of the CDR3 is TGTGCCAGCAGCCAAGGCCCTATTATTCAGGGGAACAATGAGCAGTTCTTC.

This clone has just a few counts. The V call is TRBV9, the J call TRBJ2-1; 7 nucleotides agree with TRBD1. Germline V gene sequence: CDR1 SGDLS, CDR2 YYNGEE. The CDR3 consists of 17 residues. V lost 0 bases, J lost 2 bases, and 8 bases stayed unmatched. The CDR3 loop reads CASSVATEGAAYNEQFF. Written as DNA, the CDR3 is TGTGCCAGCAGCGTAGCTACAGAGGGGGCTGCCTACAATGAGCAGTTCTTC.

This clone has just a few counts. The genes are TRBV2 and TRBJ1-2; possibly TRBD1 for D (5 bases). CDR1 SNHLY and CDR2 FYNNEI come from the germline V gene. The CDR3 consists of 14 residues. Trimming shortened V by 8 bases and J by 5 bases, and 18 bases separated the two germline ends. The CDR3 bases are TGTGCCAGCTTCTCCGGGACCGGGGGGTATGGCTACACCTTC. Translation: CASFSGTGGYGYTF.

This clone was seen more than once but under ten times. V and J are TRBV7-8 and TRBJ1-2; D unresolved. Germline CDR1 is SGHVS and CDR2 is FQNEAQ. Trimming shortened V by 1 base and J by 3 bases, and 12 bases separated the two germline ends. The length of the CDR3 is 15 residues. The DNA for the CDR3 is TGTGCCAGCAGCTTAGGGGATTTGGGTTACTATGGCTACACCTTC. Its protein product is CASSLGDLGYYGYTF. The complete variable domain, with remaining parts taken from reference TRBV7-8 and TRBJ1-2, reads GAGVSQSPRYKVAKRGQDVALRCDPISGHVSLFWYQQALGQGPEFLTYFQNEAQLDKSGLPSDRFFAERPEGSVSTLKIQRTQQEDSAVYLCASSLGDLGYYGYTFGSGTRLTVV.

This clone occurred a few times. Other DNA sequences from this sample encode an identical CDR3 as well. The chain uses TRBV19 and TRBJ1-1; unclear D gene. With 1 base removed from V and 5 bases from J, the gap between germline ends came to 8 bases. Germline lookup yields CDR1 LNHDA and CDR2 SQIVND (reference sequence). The CDR3 extends over 13 amino acids. This chain's CDR3 is CASSIAGTTEAFF. The CDR3, as DNA: TGTGCCAGTAGTATAGCGGGCACAACTGAAGCTTTCTTT.

Only a few counts were recorded for this clone. V is TRBV11-2 and J is TRBJ2-3; D is uncertain. The CDR3 totals 14 residues. Deletions cut 6 bases from V and 5 bases from J, with 15 bases between. Germline V gene sequence: CDR1 SGHAT, CDR2 FQNNGV. CDR3 bases: TGTGCCAGCAGTTTTGCCGGAGTAGAAGATACGCAGTATTTT. It specifies CASSFAGVEDTQYF.

This chain links TRBV10-3 with TRBJ1-2, with a weak D call TRBD1 (5 bases). The CDR3 sequence is 15 residues long. V was shortened by 10 bases and J by 8 bases, with 26 bases between the two germline ends. Germline CDR1 and CDR2: ENHRY and SYGVKD. The CDR3 loop reads CATGAGAYLGRGYTF. DNA for the CDR3: TGTGCCACCGGGGCCGGAGCATACCTGGGGAGAGGCTACACCTTC.

As regards this clone: This specimen includes other DNA sequences encoding the same CDR3. The chain links TRBV4-3 to TRBJ2-1; the D gene is possibly TRBD1 (6 bases). The V and J ends lost 0 bases and 9 bases respectively, with 6 bases between them. The CDR3 runs 12 residues. Germline V gene sequence: CDR1 LGHNA, CDR2 YSLEER. The CDR3 DNA follows: TGCGCCAGCAGCCAAGACAGGGGTGAGCAGTTCTTC. This translates into CASSQDRGEQFF.

This clone was seen a few times. The chain carries TRBV7-2 and TRBJ1-5, with D perhaps matching TRBD1 (5 bases). Trimming removed 3 bases at V and 4 bases at J, with 13 bases between. Germline assignment: CDR1 SGHTA and CDR2 FQGNSA. There are 15 residues in the CDR3. This chain's CDR3 is CASSFWDAENQPQHF. The CDR3 region has the DNA TGTGCCAGCAGCTTTTGGGACGCAGAGAATCAGCCCCAGCATTTT.

V gene TRBV5-1 combines with J gene TRBJ1-1; tentative D call: TRBD1 (5 bases). Germline CDR1 SGHRS, CDR2 YFSETQ. V was pared by 4 bases and J by 2 bases, with 9 bases between. The CDR3 has 13 amino acids. The CDR3 DNA reads as TGCGCCAGCAGCGCAGACAGCAACACTGAAGCTTTCTTT. Its protein is CASSADSNTEAFF.

The table lists this clone with a few counts. The CDR3 here is CASSSSGGLYNEQFF. The DNA for the CDR3 is TGTGCCAGCAGCTCTAGCGGGGGTCTATACAATGAGCAGTTCTTC. The V call is TRBV5-4, the J call TRBJ2-1; 10 nucleotides match TRBD2. The CDR3 sequence is 15 residues long. The germline V gene encodes CDR1 SGHNT and CDR2 YYREEE (reference sequence). Trimming cost V 3 bases and J 4 bases; bases outside gene matches: 4.

In its sample, this clone was seen a few times. The CDR3 protein is CASRQGQGFEQYF. CDR3 sequence (DNA): TGTGCCAGCCGACAGGGTCAGGGGTTTGAGCAGTACTTC. The V gene is TRBV18, the J gene TRBJ2-7; 7 nucleotides agree with TRBD1. This CDR3 spans 13 amino acids. V lost 8 bases to trimming and J lost 7 bases; unmatched junction nucleotides: 11. CDR1 is KGHSH and CDR2 is LQKENI in the germline V gene.

This clone has only one observation. The J gene is TRBJ2-3, the V gene TRBV7-9; D is unresolved. Germline-derived CDR1 and CDR2 are SEHNR and FQNEAQ (reference sequence). The CDR3 has 13 residues. Trimming removed 1 base from V and 14 bases from J, with 16 bases in between. DNA of the CDR3: TGTGCCAGCAGCTTAGAGTCGACCCCCGAGGTGTATTTT. Encoded protein: CASSLESTPEVYF. Supplemented by reference TRBV7-9 and TRBJ2-3, the full variable domain reads DTGVSQNPRHKITKRGQNVTFRCDPISEHNRLYWYRQTLGQGPEFLTYFQNEAQLEKSRLLSDRFSAERPKGSFSTLEIQRTEQGDSAMYLCASSLESTPEVYFGPGTRLTVL.

Only a few counts were recorded for this clone. The V and J genes are TRBV6-6 and TRBJ1-4; D remains ambiguous. This CDR3 contains 14 residues. CDR1 and CDR2 from the germline V gene are MNHNY and SVGAGI (reference sequence). V was cut by 6 bases and J by 0 bases, with 8 bases left in between. The CDR3 loop is CASSLQSTNEKLFF. The CDR3 nucleotides read TGTGCCAGCAGCCTCCAGTCAACTAATGAAAAACTGTTTTTT.